The 23 T cell receptor beta chains listed next were all sequenced from one sample in a study of tumor-infiltrating lymphocytes in primary liver carcinoma. A primer in the constant region served to generate TCR beta cDNA from approximately 500 ng of total RNA. It was through three nested multiplex PCR rounds of slightly modified ARM-PCR that TCR beta libraries arose. The two initial PCR rounds, around 10 cycles each, used TRBV1-TRBV30 forward and C-beta reverse primers. Each CDR3 protein is one row after TCRdb ran MiXCR on the multiplex PCR reads. In the table there are 100,000 to 150,000 distinct CDR3 sequences, 65% of which are singletons. Bulk tissue was left unsorted, and RNA and DNA were co-extracted from 20-30 mg of it. The sequencing input was liver tumor tissue from sampling region 1. Subset defined: tumor region T1, superior pole. The receptors derive from a woman between 55 and 75 years old with primary liver carcinoma and hepatitis B virus infection.

This clonotype has a handful of counts. V and J are TRBV6-5 and TRBJ1-4; D gene unclear. CDR3 length: 16 amino acids. Looked up from germline, CDR1 is MNHEY and CDR2 is SVGAGI. V lost 0 bases to trimming and J lost 2 bases, with 10 bases between them. The CDR3 coding sequence is TGTGCCAGCAGTTACTCGGGCCAGAAGACTAATGAAAAACTGTTTTTT. Amino acid sequence: CASSYSGQKTNEKLFF.

This clonotype has a handful of counts. With a much larger clone just one base away, this may be a read error. This chain links TRBV28 with TRBJ1-5, with no clear D. There are 14 residues in the CDR3. Germline V gene sequence: CDR1 MDHEN, CDR2 SYDVKM. The CDR3 spells CVSSPHTYNQPQHF. In DNA, the CDR3 is TGTGTCAGCAGCCCGCACACGTACAATCAGCCCCAGCATTTT. The variable domain in full, completed from reference TRBV28 and TRBJ1-5, reads DVKVTQSSRYLVKRTGEKVFLECVQDMDHENMFWYRQDPGLGLRLIYFSYDVKMKEKGDIPEGYSVSREKKERFSLILESASTNQTSMYLCVSSPHTYNQPQHFGDGTRLSIL.

This clonotype is deemed medium-sized. J is TRBJ1-4 and V is TRBV11-2; 7 nucleotides agree with TRBD1. V dropped 5 bases and J dropped 4; count of bases not matched to a gene: 10. Germline CDR1 and CDR2: SGHAT and FQNNGV. The CDR3 runs to 16 residues. CDR3 protein: CASSQRTGLNNEKLFF. CDR3 nucleotide sequence: TGTGCCAGCAGCCAGAGGACAGGCCTAAATAATGAAAAACTGTTTTTT. Full variable domain (outside the CDR3, taken from reference TRBV11-2 and TRBJ1-4): EAGVAQSPRYKIIEKRQSVAFWCNPISGHATLYWYQQILGQGPKLLIQFQNNGVVDDSQLPKDRFSAERLKGVDSTLKIQPAKLEDSAVYLCASSQRTGLNNEKLFFGSGTQLSVL.

The chain employs TRBV6-6 and TRBJ2-1, with TRBD1 as a possible D gene (5 bases). Trimming took off 6 bases at V and 8 bases at J, with 26 bases between the two ends. CDR1 and CDR2 (germline): MNHNY, SVGAGI (reference sequence). This CDR3 spans 17 amino acids. The CDR3 protein is CASSSAQGQSKTDEQFF. The DNA of the CDR3 is TGTGCCAGCAGCTCCGCTCAGGGTCAGAGTAAGACCGATGAGCAGTTCTTC.

On this clonotype itself: The conserved phenylalanine or tryptophan normally closing the CDR3 is absent here, so this likely arose from a read error. The J gene is TRBJ1-2, the V gene TRBV5-6; TRBD1 matches 10 bases. CDR1 SGHDT and CDR2 YYEEEE come from the germline V gene. The CDR3 covers 19 residues. Germline trimming cut 3 bases from V and 1 base from J; bases unmatched to any gene: 15. The CDR3 here is CASSSNYRTGGLSNYGYTL. The CDR3 region has the DNA TGTGCCAGCAGCTCCAACTACAGGACAGGGGGTTTGAGTAACTATGGCTACACCCTC.

This clonotype has a count of ten or more. The chain combines TRBV5-6 with TRBJ2-4; D tentatively fits TRBD1 or TRBD2 (5 bases each). Trimming stripped 1 base from V and 9 bases from J, with 14 bases between. Germline CDR1 reads SGHDT; CDR2 reads YYEEEE. The CDR3 totals 14 residues. CDR3 nucleotides: TGTGCCAGCAGCTTGTATGGGGGTGGTGGCATTCAGTACTTC. It is translated as CASSLYGGGGIQYF.

As concerns this clonotype: Relative to the germline gene, one junction end is altered; a read error may explain this. This chain links TRBV11-2 with TRBJ2-7, with 12 bases identical to TRBD2. The germline V gene has CDR1 SGHAT and CDR2 FQNNGV. The CDR3 has 23 residues. The CDR3 protein is CASSSLGPGTSGRLSYGPYEQHF. CDR3 bases: TGTGCCAGCAGCTCCTTAGGGCCAGGAACTAGCGGGAGGCTCTCGTATGGCCCCTACGAGCAACACTTC. The whole variable domain, remainder taken from reference TRBV11-2 and TRBJ2-7, is EAGVAQSPRYKIIEKRQSVAFWCNPISGHATLYWYQQILGQGPKLLIQFQNNGVVDDSQLPKDRFSAERLKGVDSTLKIQPAKLEDSAVYLCASSSLGPGTSGRLSYGPYEQHFGPGTRLTVT.

V is TRBV20-1 and J is TRBJ2-5; D remains ambiguous. Germline V lookup: CDR1 DFQATT, CDR2 SNEGSKA (reference sequence). V was clipped by 0 bases and J by 9 bases, with 11 bases between them. This CDR3 is built from 12 residues. In DNA, the CDR3 is TGCAGTGCTAGAGATGCCGGACCCCCCCAGTACTTC. Translating it yields CSARDAGPPQYF.

A word on this clonotype: This CDR3 is missing its conserved last phenylalanine or tryptophan, likely due to a read error. This rearrangement joins TRBV11-2 to TRBJ2-1, with 11 bases identical to TRBD2. The germline V gene has CDR1 SGHAT and CDR2 FQNNGV. The CDR3 runs 18 residues. Trimming took 4 bases from V and 1 from J; bases not matched to a gene: 9. The CDR3 here is CASSSLRSGGVSYNEQFS. DNA of the CDR3: TGTGCCAGCAGCTCTCTGCGTAGCGGGGGGGTGTCCTACAATGAGCAGTTCTCC.

This chain joins TRBV11-2 and TRBJ2-5, with 7 bases identical to TRBD2. The germline gives CDR1 SGHAT, CDR2 FQNNGV. V shed 5 bases and J 4 bases; nucleotides not matched to a gene: 13. CDR3 length: 16 residues. In DNA form, the CDR3 reads TGTGCCAGCAGCCCGATTGGACTAGTGGGAATAGAGACCCAGTACTTC. Its protein is CASSPIGLVGIETQYF. The full variable domain, completed using reference TRBV11-2 and TRBJ2-5, is EAGVAQSPRYKIIEKRQSVAFWCNPISGHATLYWYQQILGQGPKLLIQFQNNGVVDDSQLPKDRFSAERLKGVDSTLKIQPAKLEDSAVYLCASSPIGLVGIETQYFGPGTRLLVL.

With respect to this clonotype: A junction end diverges from the germline sequence, so it may reflect a read error. V is TRBV29-1 and J is TRBJ2-6, with D perhaps matching TRBD1 (5 bases). The CDR3 totals 13 residues. CDR1 and CDR2 from the germline V gene are SQVTM and ANQGSEA. CDR3 sequence reads: CSVDSSGANVVTF. The CDR3 DNA reads as TGCAGTGTTGACTCGTCTGGGGCCAACGTCGTGACTTTC. The full variable domain, completed using reference TRBV29-1 and TRBJ2-6, is SAVISQKPSRDICQRGTSLTIQCQVDSQVTMMFWYRQQPGQSLTLIATANQGSEATYESGFVIDKFPISRPNLTFSTLTVSNMSPEDSSIYLCSVDSSGANVVTFGAGSRLTVL.

Notes on this clonotype: The junction differs from germline at one of its ends, possibly a read error. The genes are TRBV11-2 and TRBJ2-2; D gene ambiguous. Germline CDR1 SGHAT, CDR2 FQNNGV. CDR3 length: 15 amino acids. The CDR3 sequence is CTSSLEQSHTGELFF. CDR3 DNA: TGTACCAGCAGCTTAGAACAGTCTCACACTGGGGAGCTGTTTTTT.

Concerning this clonotype: Since a much larger clone is just one base distant, this may be a read error. This chain uses TRBV29-1 with TRBJ2-2; 7 bases fit TRBD1. The CDR3 extends over 14 amino acids. Germline trimming cut 5 bases from V and 5 bases from J; bases unmatched to any gene: 8. CDR1 and CDR2 (germline): SQVTM, ANQGSEA. The CDR3 sequence is CSVSRDSKTGELFF. The CDR3 DNA sequence: TGCAGCGTTTCCCGGGACAGCAAGACCGGGGAGCTGTTTTTT.

Remarks on this clonotype: Germline is not matched at one junction end, which may reflect a read error. The CDR3 sequence is CDSSLEMVPYEQYF. The DNA for the CDR3 is TGTGACAGCAGCTTGGAGATGGTGCCCTACGAGCAGTACTTC. The J gene is TRBJ2-7, the V gene TRBV5-4; D is uncertain. CDR1 SGHNT and CDR2 YYREEE come from the germline V gene (reference sequence). The CDR3 has 14 amino acids.

This chain uses TRBV28 with TRBJ2-2, with 10 positions matching TRBD1. Germline V gene sequence: CDR1 MDHEN, CDR2 SYDVKM. V gave up 4 bases and J gave up 5 bases; unmatched junction bases: 13. The CDR3 loop spans 18 amino acids. The CDR3 here is CASSSPRTGGWGTGELFF. CDR3 in DNA: TGTGCCAGCAGTTCCCCCCGGACAGGGGGGTGGGGGACCGGGGAGCTGTTTTTT.

On this clonotype itself: A junction end diverges from the germline sequence, so it may reflect a read error. The V gene is TRBV11-2, the J gene TRBJ2-3, with D possibly TRBD1 on 5 matching bases. Germline V gene data show CDR1 as SGHAT and CDR2 as FQNNGV. The CDR3 has 16 residues. The CDR3 DNA follows: TGTGTCAGCAGCTTGACCGGACAAGCGATCACAGATACGCAGTATTTT. Protein: CVSSLTGQAITDTQYF. Full variable domain (rest looked up from reference TRBV11-2 and TRBJ2-3): EAGVAQSPRYKIIEKRQSVAFWCNPISGHATLYWYQQILGQGPKLLIQFQNNGVVDDSQLPKDRFSAERLKGVDSTLKIQPAKLEDSAVYLCVSSLTGQAITDTQYFGPGTRLTVL.

Worth noting for this clonotype: It is likely a read error, because the conserved phenylalanine at the end of the CDR3 is missing. V gene TRBV29-1 combines with J gene TRBJ2-3; 8 bases align to TRBD2. This CDR3 comprises 13 residues. The V and J ends lost 4 bases and 3 bases, in that order; junction bases with no gene match: 3. Germline values: CDR1 SQVTM, CDR2 ANQGSEA. The CDR3 coding sequence is TGCAGCGTTGCGCGGGGGGCAACAGATACGCAGTATTTA. Translation: CSVARGATDTQYL.

Remarks on this clonotype: The CDR3 does not end in the conserved phenylalanine or tryptophan, so this is likely a read error. V gene TRBV6-1 combines with J gene TRBJ1-1; tentative D call: TRBD1 (5 bases). Germline assignment: CDR1 MNHNS and CDR2 SASEGT. Trimming removed 4 bases at V and 8 bases at J, with 14 bases between. The length of the CDR3 is 13 residues. CDR3 region: CASSGQIFTEAFI. CDR3 sequence (DNA): TGTGCCAGCAGTGGACAGATTTTCACCGAAGCTTTCATT.

The rearrangement joins TRBV28 to TRBJ1-5; D might be TRBD1 (6 bases). Trimming stripped 7 bases from V and 6 bases from J, with 13 bases between. Germline V gives CDR1 MDHEN, CDR2 SYDVKM. The CDR3 totals 13 residues. In nucleotides, the CDR3 is TGTGCCAGCACCGTCGGGGGCTTTCAGCCCCAGCATTTT. Its translation: CASTVGGFQPQHF.

The V gene is TRBV4-1, the J gene TRBJ1-3, with D tentatively TRBD1 (5 bases). V gave up 4 bases and J gave up 3 bases, with 16 bases separating them. Germline V gene lookup returns CDR1 MGHRA and CDR2 YSYEKL. The CDR3 spans 16 residues. CDR3 region: CASSRDGLSFGNTIYF. In DNA form, the CDR3 reads TGCGCCAGCAGCCGGGACGGACTCAGTTTTGGAAACACCATATATTTT.

The chain has TRBV11-3 and TRBJ1-1, with 10 bases aligning to TRBD1. The V segment lost 5 bases and the J segment 0 bases; nucleotides outside the gene matches: 9. This CDR3 has 17 amino acids. Germline assignment: CDR1 SGHNT and CDR2 YENEEA. The CDR3 DNA is TGTGCCAGCAGCCCGGGACAGGGGTCCGCTTTGAACACTGAAGCTTTCTTT. The encoded protein is CASSPGQGSALNTEAFF.

This clonotype was picked up many times. The chain has TRBV6-1 and TRBJ1-5, with unresolved D. Deletions cut 4 bases from V and 5 bases from J, with 6 bases between. This CDR3 comprises 12 residues. Germline V CDR1 and CDR2: MNHNS, SASEGT. The CDR3 DNA reads TGTGCCAGCAGTGGGCTGGATCAGCCCCAGCATTTT. Amino acid sequence: CASSGLDQPQHF.

V usage is TRBV12-3 or TRBV12-4 and J usage is TRBJ2-6, with 7 bases identical to TRBD1. The CDR3 loop spans 17 amino acids. The V and J ends lost 6 bases and 4 bases, in that order; junction bases with no gene match: 12. The CDR3 DNA reads TGTGCCAGCAGAAGGACAGGTTTCCCTACAGGGGCCAACGTCCTGACTTTC. Residues: CASRRTGFPTGANVLTF.